This passage covers 30 T cell receptor beta chains from one sample sequenced in a study of blood T cells in healthy people across ages. PCR was performed a second time for roughly 7 to 11 cycles using a sample-barcoded 5' primer and a J-beta primer mix. TCRdb re-analysed the 5' RACE reads in MiXCR, keeping a single row per CDR3 protein. Of approximately 1,000,000 distinct CDR3 sequences listed, more than 35% are singletons. Sequencing was done on a sample of blood. The origin of the receptors is an older woman in good health.

The chain joins TRBV28 to TRBJ1-2; D unclear. The CDR3 is made up of 13 amino acids. Trimming removed 6 bases from V and 5 bases from J, with 13 bases in between. Germline V gene data show CDR1 as MDHEN and CDR2 as SYDVKM. In nucleotides, the CDR3 is TGTGCCAGCAGCTTAGGTGTCCTGTATGGCTACACCTTC. It is translated as CASSLGVLYGYTF.

There are a few counts of this clonotype. The chain employs TRBV13 and TRBJ2-4, with 9 bases lining up with TRBD2. After removal of 3 bases from V and 5 bases from J, the junction contained 11 bases not matched to a gene. Germline CDR1 is PRHDT and CDR2 is FYEKMQ (reference sequence). This CDR3 region has 17 residues. The CDR3: CASSFGVREGSQNIQYF. In DNA form, the CDR3 reads TGTGCCAGCAGCTTCGGGGTGCGGGAGGGTTCCCAAAACATTCAGTACTTC. Using reference TRBV13 and TRBJ2-4 for the parts outside the CDR3, the full variable domain is AAGVIQSPRHLIKEKRETATLKCYPIPRHDTVYWYQQGPGQDPQFLISFYEKMQSDKGSIPDRFSAQQFSDYHSELNMSSLELGDSALYFCASSFGVREGSQNIQYFGAGTRLSVL.

The chain carries TRBV28 and TRBJ2-7, with D possibly being TRBD1 (6 bases). Germline V gene lookup returns CDR1 MDHEN and CDR2 SYDVKM. V gave up 11 bases and J gave up 12 bases, with 20 bases separating them. This CDR3 contains 11 residues. CDR3 nucleotide sequence: TGTGCCTCCGGGACACCTCCAATGGTGTACTTC. Translation gives CASGTPPMVYF.

This clonotype has only one observation. The chain recombines TRBV12-3 or TRBV12-4 with TRBJ1-5; 10 positions match TRBD1. Trimming cost V 10 bases and J 6 bases; bases outside gene matches: 6. CDR3 length equals 13 residues. The DNA for the CDR3 is TGTGCCACTTCACGGGACAGGGGTCAGCCCCAGCATTTT. Translation: CATSRDRGQPQHF.

There are a few counts of this clonotype. This chain links TRBV29-1 with TRBJ1-1, with D possibly matching TRBD1 (5 bases). The V gene lost 3 bases and the J gene lost 2 bases, with 10 bases spanning the gap. This CDR3 has 13 amino acids. Germline V gives CDR1 SQVTM, CDR2 ANQGSEA. CDR3 loop: CSVEEGANTEAFF. The CDR3 nucleotides read TGCAGCGTTGAGGAAGGGGCCAACACTGAAGCTTTCTTT. The entire variable domain, with the rest obtained from reference TRBV29-1 and TRBJ1-1, is as follows: SAVISQKPSRDICQRGTSLTIQCQVDSQVTMMFWYRQQPGQSLTLIATANQGSEATYESGFVIDKFPISRPNLTFSTLTVSNMSPEDSSIYLCSVEEGANTEAFFGQGTRLTVV.

The chain employs TRBV7-8 and TRBJ2-2; D call uncertain. The length of the CDR3 is 18 residues. Germline V lookup: CDR1 SGHVS, CDR2 FQNEAQ. The V end was cut by 7 bases, the J end by 0 bases, with 21 bases between. DNA for the CDR3: TGTGCCAGCACACGGACCCAAGCTAACTTCGCGAACACCGGGGAGCTGTTTTTT. This gives the protein CASTRTQANFANTGELFF.

V and J are TRBV5-1 and TRBJ1-2; D is unclear. V was trimmed by 4 bases and J by 7 bases, leaving 23 bases between them. The CDR3 runs 16 residues. Germline CDR1 reads SGHRS; CDR2 reads YFSETQ. In DNA form, the CDR3 reads TGCGCCAGCAGCCTAGAGGGTGTCGGCGGAAGCTCTGGCTACACCTTC. The encoded protein is CASSLEGVGGSSGYTF. The full variable domain, with the rest looked up from reference TRBV5-1 and TRBJ1-2, is KAGVTQTPRYLIKTRGQQVTLSCSPISGHRSVSWYQQTPGQGLQFLFEYFSETQRNKGNFPGRFSGRQFSNSRSEMNVSTLELGDSALYLCASSLEGVGGSSGYTFGSGTRLTVV.

This clonotype has more than one count but fewer than ten. This CDR3 reads CASSPDRGEQFF. The CDR3 DNA reads as TGCGCCAGCAGCCCCGACAGGGGGGAGCAGTTCTTC. The chain carries TRBV5-1 and TRBJ2-1; TRBD1 agrees at 9 bases. V lost 4 bases to trimming and J lost 10 bases; unmatched junction nucleotides: 3. The length of the CDR3 is 12 residues. Germline V gene sequence: CDR1 SGHRS, CDR2 YFSETQ.

This clonotype has a count of ten or more. The chain couples TRBV29-1 to TRBJ2-7, with D maybe TRBD2 (6 bases). V was trimmed by 7 bases and J by 0 bases, leaving 13 bases between them. From germline, CDR1 is SQVTM and CDR2 ANQGSEA. The CDR3 sequence is 13 residues long. The CDR3 bases are TGCAGCGCCCGGGCGGGGATCTCCTACGAGCAGTACTTC. Its translation is CSARAGISYEQYF.

The chain uses TRBV27 and TRBJ2-4; D call uncertain. V lost 8 bases to trimming and J lost 0 bases, with 11 bases between them. The germline V gene encodes CDR1 MNHEY and CDR2 SMNVEV (reference sequence). There are 14 residues in the CDR3. The DNA of the CDR3 is TGTGCCAGCGGTACGGCACTAGCCAAAAACATTCAGTACTTC. Translated, it gives CASGTALAKNIQYF.

The CDR3: CASGWGSGANVLTF. CDR3 sequence (DNA): TGCGCCAGCGGCTGGGGCTCTGGGGCCAACGTCCTGACTTTC. The chain has TRBV5-1 and TRBJ2-6; D is undetermined. The CDR3 has 14 amino acids. V was clipped by 7 bases and J by 0 bases, with 8 bases between them. Germline CDR1 SGHRS, CDR2 YFSETQ.

The chain uses TRBV19 and TRBJ2-1; 7 bases are shared with TRBD1. There are 13 residues in the CDR3. Germline loops: CDR1 LNHDA, CDR2 SQIVND (reference sequence). J was trimmed by 10 bases and V by 7 bases; bases with no gene match: 10. DNA for the CDR3: TGTGCCAGTAACCCAGGGGGTAGTAGGGAGCAGTTCTTC. Translating it yields CASNPGGSREQFF.

This chain connects TRBV4-1 to TRBJ2-1, with 7 bases that match TRBD1. The CDR3 runs 14 residues. Unmatched junction bases numbered 4, after V lost 0 bases and J lost 8 bases. Germline CDR1 MGHRA, CDR2 YSYEKL. CDR3 sequence (DNA): TGCGCCAGCAGCCAAGACCGACAGGGTGATGAGCAGTTCTTC. Its protein is CASSQDRQGDEQFF.

This clonotype was found a few times. The V gene is TRBV7-9, the J gene TRBJ2-7, with 11 bases aligning to TRBD2. J lost 0 bases, V lost 4 bases, and 5 bases had no gene match. From germline, CDR1 is SEHNR and CDR2 FQNEAQ (reference sequence). This CDR3 comprises 16 residues. The CDR3 DNA follows: TGTGCCAGCAGCTCGGGACTAGCGGCCTACTCCTACGAGCAGTACTTC. Amino acids: CASSSGLAAYSYEQYF.

The chain recombines TRBV6-6 with TRBJ1-6; 10 nucleotides match TRBD1. The V gene's germline CDR1 is MNHNY and CDR2 SVGAGI (reference sequence). There are 15 residues in the CDR3. The junction had 6 bases not matched to a gene; V was cut back by 4 bases and J by 9 bases. Written as DNA, the CDR3 is TGTGCCAGCAGTTCCCCGGGGGACAGGGGTTCACCCCTCCACTTT. Protein product: CASSSPGDRGSPLHF.

This chain uses TRBV10-3 with TRBJ1-5; D is unclear. The CDR3 consists of 16 residues. The V end lost 0 bases, the J end lost 0 bases, and 9 bases lay between the germline ends. Germline V lookup: CDR1 ENHRY, CDR2 SYGVKD. Written as DNA, the CDR3 is TGTGCCATCAGTGAGTCGATGGAGGGTAGCAATCAGCCCCAGCATTTT. Translating it yields CAISESMEGSNQPQHF.

The chain employs TRBV7-9 and TRBJ2-1, with D maybe TRBD2 (7 bases). V was trimmed by 5 bases and J by 7 bases, leaving 21 bases between them. Germline values: CDR1 SEHNR, CDR2 FQNEAQ (reference sequence). The CDR3 length is 16 residues. CDR3 coding DNA: TGTGCCAGCAGCCTGGGCTCGGGGGGCTTTGTAAATGAGCAGTTCTTC. Translation: CASSLGSGGFVNEQFF.

This clonotype turned up a few times. The V and J genes are TRBV29-1 and TRBJ2-4; no reliable D call. The J call may be mistaken, given a closer DNA end match to TRBJ2-7. CDR1 and CDR2 from the germline V gene are SQVTM and ANQGSEA. There are 14 residues in the CDR3. CDR3 region: CSVEDGHRFGEQYF. The CDR3 DNA is TGCAGCGTTGAAGATGGGCACCGGTTTGGCGAGCAGTACTTC.

The genes are TRBV7-2 and TRBJ2-2; 9 bases line up with TRBD1. The junction had 5 bases not matched to a gene; V was cut back by 5 bases and J by 4 bases. CDR3 length: 15 amino acids. Germline assignment: CDR1 SGHTA and CDR2 FQGNSA. For the CDR3, the DNA is TGTGCCAGCAGCCTACAGGGGGCCAGCACCGGGGAGCTGTTTTTT. Protein: CASSLQGASTGELFF. Full variable domain (rest looked up from reference TRBV7-2 and TRBJ2-2): GAGVSQSPSNKVTEKGKDVELRCDPISGHTALYWYRQSLGQGLEFLIYFQGNSAPDKSGLPSDRFSAERTGGSVSTLTIQRTQQEDSAVYLCASSLQGASTGELFFGEGSRLTVL.

This chain uses TRBV4-1 with TRBJ2-1; D call uncertain. The DNA end lines up better with TRBJ2-7; the J call may be wrong. This CDR3 has 17 amino acids. Germline V gene sequence: CDR1 MGHRA, CDR2 YSYEKL. For the CDR3, the DNA is TGCGCCAGCAGCCAAGATCTTCGCGGAAGCTCCTACAATGAGCAGTACTTC. Translation gives CASSQDLRGSSYNEQYF.

There are a few counts of this clonotype. This chain links TRBV7-2 with TRBJ2-1; D may match TRBD1 or TRBD2 (6 bases each). The CDR3 is 16 amino acids. Trimming shortened V by 0 bases and J by 1 base, and 10 bases separated the two germline ends. Germline V gene sequence: CDR1 SGHTA, CDR2 FQGNSA. The CDR3 region has the DNA TGTGCCAGCAGCTTAGCGCAGGGGAGGTCCTACAATGAGCAGTTCTTC. Translated: CASSLAQGRSYNEQFF.

The chain recombines TRBV24-1 with TRBJ2-7; TRBD1 matches 8 bases. V was clipped by 3 bases and J by 4 bases; unmatched bases: 4. Germline CDR1 KGHDR, CDR2 SFDVKD. The CDR3 sequence is 14 residues long. The CDR3 sequence: CATSDPDREYEQYF. The CDR3 nucleotides read TGTGCCACCAGTGATCCGGACAGGGAGTACGAGCAGTACTTC.

This sequence joins TRBV5-6 and TRBJ2-7; 7 nucleotides align to TRBD2. The CDR3 contains 14 residues. The V segment lost 2 bases and the J segment 3 bases; nucleotides outside the gene matches: 5. Germline lookup yields CDR1 SGHDT and CDR2 YYEEEE. The CDR3 region is CASSFGGEGYEQYF. As DNA, the CDR3 is TGTGCCAGCAGCTTTGGGGGGGAGGGCTACGAGCAGTACTTC.

This chain connects TRBV24-1 to TRBJ2-1; tentative D call: TRBD2 (5 bases). The CDR3 loop spans 14 amino acids. Looked up from germline, CDR1 is KGHDR and CDR2 is SFDVKD. V lost 5 bases and J 3 bases, leaving 10 bases between the germline ends. The CDR3: CATSAAANYNEQFF. In DNA, the CDR3 is TGTGCCACCAGTGCAGCGGCCAACTACAATGAGCAGTTCTTC.

The rearrangement uses TRBV6-2 or TRBV6-3 and TRBJ2-7; D uncertain. CDR3 size: 14 residues. Germline V gene data show CDR1 as MNHEY and CDR2 as SVGEGT. V was pared by 10 bases and J by 2 bases, with 18 bases between. The chain's CDR3 is CATSGLQPAYEQYF. The CDR3, as DNA: TGTGCCACCTCAGGTCTACAGCCCGCCTACGAGCAGTACTTC.

This clonotype was seen only a few times. J is TRBJ2-3 and V is TRBV27, with D possibly matching TRBD2 (5 bases). Germline-derived CDR1 and CDR2 are MNHEY and SMNVEV (reference sequence). The CDR3 is 13 amino acids. The V end was cut by 5 bases, the J end by 10 bases, with 16 bases between. In DNA form, the CDR3 reads TGTGCCAGCAGTCCCGTAAAACCGGGATCGCAGTATTTT. Amino acids: CASSPVKPGSQYF.

On this clonotype itself: An end of the junction differs from the germline gene, which may be a read error. V usage is TRBV15 and J usage is TRBJ2-7, with 7 positions matching TRBD1. This CDR3 spans 15 amino acids. Per the germline V gene, CDR1 is LNHNV and CDR2 is YYDKDF (reference sequence). CDR3 in DNA: TGTGCCACCAGCAGTACCGGGACAGCCTATTACGGGCAGTACTTC. Amino acids: CATSSTGTAYYGQYF.

The rearrangement joins TRBV28 to TRBJ1-6; D possibly corresponds to TRBD1 (5 bases). V was clipped by 6 bases and J by 9 bases, with 15 bases between them. The length of the CDR3 is 14 residues. Looked up from germline, CDR1 is MDHEN and CDR2 is SYDVKM. The CDR3 region is CASSLNNRFSPLHF. Here the CDR3 DNA reads TGTGCCAGCAGCTTAAATAACAGGTTTTCACCCCTCCACTTT.

V and J are TRBV5-1 and TRBJ2-4, with 12 nucleotides matching TRBD1. J lost 6 bases, V lost 7 bases, and 5 bases had no gene match. The CDR3 spans 14 residues. The germline V gene has CDR1 SGHRS and CDR2 YFSETQ. The CDR3 sequence is CASGPGQGANIQYF. CDR3 nucleotides: TGCGCCAGCGGCCCGGGACAGGGGGCAAACATTCAGTACTTC. Based on the CDR3 plus reference TRBV5-1 and TRBJ2-4, the full variable domain is KAGVTQTPRYLIKTRGQQVTLSCSPISGHRSVSWYQQTPGQGLQFLFEYFSETQRNKGNFPGRFSGRQFSNSRSEMNVSTLELGDSALYLCASGPGQGANIQYFGAGTRLSVL.

This rearrangement joins TRBV21-1 to TRBJ2-7; whether TRBD1, the table's D call, matches the DNA was not checked. TRBV21-1 is assigned pseudogene status. The CDR3 runs to 15 residues. The CDR3 DNA is TGTGCCAGCAGCAAAGTTCAGGGGGAGTCCTACGAGCAGTACTTC. Translated, it gives CASSKVQGESYEQYF.